The source of this T cell receptor beta chain is a study of technical replicates of blood from a handful of donors. Generated by immunoSEQ multiplex PCR, the TCRdb table keeps only in-frame clones and is missing some. The data contain under 45,000 clones, approximately 96% of them seen just once; the ten biggest clones take up 0.35% to 0.4%. V lost 3 bases to trimming and J lost 5 bases; unmatched junction nucleotides: 2. CDR3 length: 13 amino acids. CDR1 is SGHAT and CDR2 is FQNNGV in the germline V gene. The chain couples TRBV11-2 to TRBJ2-7; 9 bases are a match to TRBD2. Source material: T cells isolated from PBMCs. The clonotype comes from a human donor in good health. CDR3 protein: CASSFSGSNEQYF. CDR3 in DNA: TGTGCCAGCAGCTTTAGCGGGAGCAACGAGCAGTACTTC.